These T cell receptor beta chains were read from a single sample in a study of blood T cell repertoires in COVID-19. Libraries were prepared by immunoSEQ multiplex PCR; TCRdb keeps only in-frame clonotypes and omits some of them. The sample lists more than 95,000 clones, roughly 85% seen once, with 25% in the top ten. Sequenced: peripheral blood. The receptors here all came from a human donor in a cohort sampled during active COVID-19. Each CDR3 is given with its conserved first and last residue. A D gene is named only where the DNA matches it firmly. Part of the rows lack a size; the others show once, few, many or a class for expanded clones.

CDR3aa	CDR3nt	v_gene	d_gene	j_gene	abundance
CASRETGSRVDTQYF	TGTGCCAGCAGGGAGACAGGGAGCAGGGTAGATACGCAGTATTTT	TRBV6-5	TRBD1	TRBJ2-3	.
CASSEAGTIQGIETQYF	TGTGCCAGCAGCGAAGCCGGCACTATACAGGGGATAGAGACCCAGTACTTC	TRBV9	TRBD1	TRBJ2-5	.
CASSRPWRGNETQYF	TGTGCCAGCTCACGACCCTGGCGGGGGAATGAGACCCAGTACTTC	TRBV18	TRBD2	TRBJ2-5	.
CASSLSRVDYGYTF	TGTGCCAGCAGTTTATCGAGGGTGGACTATGGCTACACCTTC	TRBV28	.	TRBJ1-2	.
CASSLKRGTEAFF	TGTGCCAGCAGCTTAAAGCGGGGTACTGAAGCTTTCTTT	TRBV7-3	.	TRBJ1-1	few
CASSPSGRGQETQYF	TGTGCCAGCAGCCCGAGCGGGAGGGGTCAAGAGACCCAGTACTTC	TRBV7-3	TRBD2	TRBJ2-5	.
CATTGLTEAFF	TGCGCCACCACAGGGTTGACTGAAGCTTTCTTT	TRBV5-1	.	TRBJ1-1	.
CAISEGRASGNTIYF	TGTGCCATCAGTGAAGGCAGGGCCTCTGGAAACACCATATATTTT	TRBV10-3	.	TRBJ1-3	many
CASSLKAPQGASNSPLHF	TGTGCCAGCAGTTTAAAGGCCCCACAGGGGGCTAGTAATTCACCCCTCCACTTT	TRBV27	TRBD1	TRBJ1-6	.
CASSSRTDLSYEQYF	TGTGCCAGCAGTTCCAGGACAGACCTCTCCTACGAGCAGTACTTC	TRBV5-4	.	TRBJ2-7	.
CASSPGGGGDSYEQYF	TGTGCCAGCAGCCCGGGTGGAGGGGGGGACTCCTACGAGCAGTACTTC	TRBV5-4	.	TRBJ2-7	.
CASSQEPRGGNTIYF	TGCGCCAGCAGCCAAGAGCCCAGGGGTGGAAACACCATATATTTT	TRBV4-3	.	TRBJ1-3	.
CASSLQGRREKLFF	TGTGCCAGCTCACTGCAGGGGAGACGTGAAAAACTGTTTTTT	TRBV18	.	TRBJ1-4	.
CAIKAGGMVYTEAFF	TGTGCCATCAAAGCAGGGGGAATGGTTTACACTGAAGCTTTCTTT	TRBV10-3	TRBD1	TRBJ1-1	once
CASSFRGGNEQYF	TGTGCCAGCAGTTTTCGAGGCGGCAACGAGCAGTACTTC	TRBV27	.	TRBJ2-7	.
CASSYSLTVGTEAFF	TGTGCCAGCAGTTACTCGTTAACTGTTGGCACTGAAGCTTTCTTT	TRBV6-6	.	TRBJ1-1	.
CSVDSTDTQYF	TGCAGCGTGGACAGTACAGATACGCAGTATTTT	TRBV29-1	.	TRBJ2-3	.
CASRMTGTGSGNTIYF	TGTGCCAGCAGGATGACTGGGACTGGCTCTGGAAACACCATATATTTT	TRBV11-2	.	TRBJ1-3	.
CASSQDRGADTQYF	TGTGCCAGCAGCCAGGACAGGGGTGCGGATACGCAGTATTTT	TRBV11-2	TRBD1	TRBJ2-3	.
CASSLTSGIYNEQFF	TGTGCCAGCAGCCTCACTAGCGGGATCTACAATGAGCAGTTCTTC	TRBV7-3	TRBD2	TRBJ2-1	.
CASSLQPSGVQDTQYF	TGTGCCAGCAGCTTGCAGCCTAGCGGGGTACAAGATACGCAGTATTTT	TRBV5-5	TRBD2	TRBJ2-3	.
CASSLTLTGGAWTEAFF	TGTGCCAGCAGCTTAACCCTTACAGGGGGCGCGTGGACTGAAGCTTTCTTT	TRBV7-2	TRBD1	TRBJ1-1	.
CASSPRQGAVYGYTF	TGCGCCAGCAGCCCGAGACAGGGGGCGGTCTATGGCTACACCTTC	TRBV5-1	TRBD1	TRBJ1-2	.
CASGRSGVTDTQYF	TGTGCTAGTGGGCGTAGCGGGGTCACAGATACGCAGTATTTT	TRBV12-5	TRBD2	TRBJ2-3	few
CASSDLDRDEQYF	TGTGCCAGCAGTGACCTTGACAGGGACGAGCAGTACTTC	TRBV25-1	TRBD1	TRBJ2-7	.
CASMVDTGAEKGYTF	TGCGCCAGCATGGTAGATACAGGTGCGGAGAAAGGCTACACCTTC	TRBV5-1	.	TRBJ1-2	.
CASRPLAGDYEQYF	TGTGCCAGTAGACCACTAGCGGGGGACTACGAGCAGTACTTC	TRBV19	TRBD2	TRBJ2-7	few
CASSTGPYGYTF	TGTGCCAGTAGTACAGGGCCCTATGGCTACACCTTC	TRBV19	.	TRBJ1-2	once
CAIRGTSYNEQFF	TGTGCCATCAGGGGGACTAGCTACAATGAGCAGTTCTTC	TRBV10-3	TRBD2	TRBJ2-1	.
CASRGDGANVLTF	TGTGCCAGTCGGGGGGACGGGGCCAACGTCCTGACTTTC	TRBV9	TRBD2	TRBJ2-6	.
CASRRGQGLGEQYF	TGTGCCAGCAGAAGAGGACAGGGTTTAGGCGAGCAGTACTTC	TRBV27	TRBD1	TRBJ2-7	.
CASSIDRGDRVYGYTF	TGTGCCAGTAGTATAGATCGAGGGGACAGGGTCTATGGCTACACCTTC	TRBV19	TRBD1	TRBJ1-2	.
CASSPRVVAGEQYF	TGTGCCAGCAGCCCAAGAGTGGTTGCTGGCGAGCAGTACTTC	TRBV6-2/TRBV6-3	.	TRBJ2-7	.
CASSRTGTENEKLFF	TGTGCCAGCAGCCGAACCGGGACAGAGAATGAAAAACTGTTTTTT	TRBV14	TRBD1	TRBJ1-4	.
CAWTGNYGYTF	TGTGCCTGGACAGGGAACTATGGCTACACCTTC	TRBV30	.	TRBJ1-2	.
CASSEMRGNSPLHF	TGTGCCAGCAGTGAGATGAGGGGGAATTCACCCCTCCACTTT	TRBV2	.	TRBJ1-6	few
CASSPAGASANTGELFF	TGTGCCAGCAGCCCCGCAGGGGCGTCCGCGAACACCGGGGAGCTGTTTTTT	TRBV28	.	TRBJ2-2	.
CASSAPGTVNYGYTF	TGTGCCAGCAGTGCCCCCGGGACAGTCAACTATGGCTACACCTTC	TRBV28	TRBD1	TRBJ1-2	.
CASSEGTDPAYEQYF	TGTGCCAGCAGTGAAGGGACAGACCCTGCCTACGAGCAGTACTTC	TRBV6-1	.	TRBJ2-7	.
CAWSRARGDSPLHF	TGTGCCTGGAGTCGGGCCAGGGGAGATTCACCCCTCCACTTT	TRBV30	.	TRBJ1-6	few
CASSDLGNTEAFF	TGTGCCAGCAGCGACCTAGGGAACACTGAAGCTTTCTTT	TRBV6-2/TRBV6-3	.	TRBJ1-1	.
CASSPPGGHFYEQYF	TGTGCCAGCAGTCCCCCAGGGGGTCATTTCTACGAGCAGTACTTC	TRBV6-2/TRBV6-3	TRBD1	TRBJ2-7	.
CASSLVAAGETQYF	TGTGCCAGCAGCTTAGTGGCGGCGGGGGAGACCCAGTACTTC	TRBV7-9	.	TRBJ2-5	.
CASRPLRGSYEQYF	TGTGCCAGCCGTCCCCTCCGGGGGTCCTACGAGCAGTACTTC	TRBV7-8	.	TRBJ2-7	.
CASSYGGSGANVLTF	TGTGCCAGCAGTTACGGCGGCTCTGGGGCCAACGTCCTGACTTTC	TRBV6-2/TRBV6-3	.	TRBJ2-6	.
CATSDAPGGQGQETQYF	TGTGCCACCAGTGACGCACCCGGTGGACAGGGTCAAGAGACCCAGTACTTC	TRBV24-1	TRBD1	TRBJ2-5	once
CASSLAQVADGYTF	TGCGCCAGCAGCTTGGCACAGGTCGCGGATGGCTACACCTTC	TRBV5-1	.	TRBJ1-2	.
CASSQSGGRSYNEQFF	TGCGCCAGCAGCCAGTCGGGCGGGAGATCATACAATGAGCAGTTCTTC	TRBV4-1	TRBD2	TRBJ2-1	.
CASSWRTGVDEQYF	TGTGCCAGCAGCTGGCGGACAGGGGTGGACGAGCAGTACTTC	TRBV7-8	TRBD1	TRBJ2-7	.
CASSPGTSGNVAQETQYF	TGTGCCAGCAGTCCAGGGACTAGCGGGAATGTTGCACAAGAGACCCAGTACTTC	TRBV6-2/TRBV6-3	TRBD2	TRBJ2-5	.